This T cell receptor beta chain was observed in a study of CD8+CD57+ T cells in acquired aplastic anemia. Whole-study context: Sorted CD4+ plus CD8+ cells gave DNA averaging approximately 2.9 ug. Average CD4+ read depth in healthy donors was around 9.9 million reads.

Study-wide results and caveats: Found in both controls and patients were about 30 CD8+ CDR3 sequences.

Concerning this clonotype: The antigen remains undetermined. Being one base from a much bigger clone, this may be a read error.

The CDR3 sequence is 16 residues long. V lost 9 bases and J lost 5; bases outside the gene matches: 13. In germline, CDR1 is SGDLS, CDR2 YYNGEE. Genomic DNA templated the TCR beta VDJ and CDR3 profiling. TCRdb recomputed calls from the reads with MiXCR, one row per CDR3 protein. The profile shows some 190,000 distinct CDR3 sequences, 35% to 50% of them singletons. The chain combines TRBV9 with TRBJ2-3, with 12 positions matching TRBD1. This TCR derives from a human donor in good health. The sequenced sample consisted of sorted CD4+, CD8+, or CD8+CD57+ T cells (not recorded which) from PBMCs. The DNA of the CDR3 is TGTGCCAACAGTCCCTCGGGACAGGGGGCCCTAGATACGCAGTATTTT. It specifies CANSPSGQGALDTQYF. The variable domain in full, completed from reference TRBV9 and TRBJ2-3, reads DSGVTQTPKHLITATGQRVTLRCSPRSGDLSVYWYQQSLDQGLQFLIQYYNGEERAKGNILERFSAQQFPDLHSELNLSSLELGDSALYFCANSPSGQGALDTQYFGPGTRLTVL.